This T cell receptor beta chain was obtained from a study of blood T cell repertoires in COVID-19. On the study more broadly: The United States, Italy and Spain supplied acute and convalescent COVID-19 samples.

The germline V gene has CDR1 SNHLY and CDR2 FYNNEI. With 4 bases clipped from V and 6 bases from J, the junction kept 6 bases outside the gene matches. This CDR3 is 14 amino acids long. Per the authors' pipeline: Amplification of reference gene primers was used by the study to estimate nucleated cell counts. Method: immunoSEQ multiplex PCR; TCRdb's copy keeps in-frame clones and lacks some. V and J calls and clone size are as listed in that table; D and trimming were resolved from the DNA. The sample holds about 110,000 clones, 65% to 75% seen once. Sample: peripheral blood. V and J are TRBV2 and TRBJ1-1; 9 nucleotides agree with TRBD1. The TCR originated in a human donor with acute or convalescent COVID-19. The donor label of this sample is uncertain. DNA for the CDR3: TGTGCCAGCAGTGCCGGACAGGGGTTTTCTGAAGCTTTCTTT. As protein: CASSAGQGFSEAFF. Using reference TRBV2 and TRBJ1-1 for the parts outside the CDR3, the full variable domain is EPEVTQTPSHQVTQMGQEVILRCVPISNHLYFYWYRQILGQKVEFLVSFYNNEISEKSEIFDDQFSVERPDGSNFTLKIRSTKLEDSAMYFCASSAGQGFSEAFFGQGTRLTVV.